This TCR beta chain was sequenced for a study of CDR3 diversity in severe acne. From germline, CDR1 is LGHNA and CDR2 YNFKEQ. This CDR3 is 14 amino acids long. Each CDR3 protein gets one entry after TCRdb re-called the PCR reads with MiXCR. The sample has approximately 90,000 distinct CDR3 sequences; about half are singletons. As for this clonotype: Mismatch with germline at one junction end may stem from a read error.

The sample was blood. The sequence came from a male donor in good health, serving as a control. The V gene is TRBV4-2, the J gene TRBJ2-7, with D possibly matching TRBD2 (5 bases). The CDR3 protein is CASSYAGSTYERYF. CDR3 nucleotide sequence: TGTGCCAGCAGTTACGCTGGGAGCACCTACGAGCGGTACTTC.